This T cell receptor (beta chain) was retrieved from a study of regulatory T cells in long-lasting Graves disease. At the level of the study: Patients with persistent Graves' disease had over 5 years of antithyroid drugs and persistent TSH receptor antibodies. General observations from the study: New patients shared 750 to 1,000 public clonotypes, fewer than the approximately 2,500 shared by persistent patients.

The time point denotes: persistent/refractory GD, antithyroid drugs over 5 years with positive TRAb. Extracted PBMC RNA gave rise to the TCR library. Under American Thyroid Association guidelines, Graves' disease was diagnosed. iRepertoire HTBI primers and Arm-PCR of CDR3 regions built TCR beta libraries. In the authors' methods: Analysis of the samples identified over 60 TRBV and 12 to 15 TRBJ segments. In TCRdb, the multiplex PCR reads were re-called with MiXCR into one record per CDR3 protein. TCRdb's processing, not the authors' own work, is the source of the V and J calls. Among almost 350,000 distinct CDR3 sequences listed, about 20% were seen once. Germline V lookup: CDR1 MNHNS, CDR2 SASEGT. The V end was cut by 7 bases, the J end by 0 bases, with 13 bases between. CDR3 length equals 15 residues. This clonotype was found many times. The target antigen is unknown.

The clonotype comes from a female donor with Graves disease. The rearrangement uses TRBV6-1 and TRBJ1-5; unclear D gene. The sample here was peripheral blood mononuclear cells (PBMCs), taken when the disease was refractory, from a patient treated with antithyroid drugs. CDR3 bases: TGTGCCAGCACTCCGGACGGCTATAGCAATCAGCCCCAGCATTTT. Residues: CASTPDGYSNQPQHF.